The entry below gives a single T cell receptor beta chain sequence along with its context. Trimming removed 4 bases from V and 1 base from J; junction bases left unmatched: 9. Germline loops: CDR1 MNHEY, CDR2 SMNVEV (reference sequence). The CDR3 is 17 amino acids. These data are taken from a study of T cell changes during pregnancy in multiple sclerosis. Method: immunoSEQ multiplex PCR; TCRdb's copy keeps in-frame clones and lacks some. The sample lists about 63,000 clones; approximately 95% were seen once. The chain is built from TRBV27 and TRBJ2-5; 10 nucleotides match TRBD2. This clonotype originated in a female donor with multiple sclerosis, enrolled in a pregnancy study. The sample here was CD8+ T cells from peripheral blood mononuclear cells, taken in the second trimester of pregnancy. The CDR3 protein is CASSSILAGIFQETQYF. The CDR3 region has the DNA TGTGCCAGCAGTTCGATACTAGCGGGAATCTTCCAAGAGACCCAGTACTTC.